This T cell receptor (beta chain) was recovered during a study of blood T cell repertoires in COVID-19. Study background: PBMCs, B-cell-depleted T cells, or T cells provided the cDNA or gDNA that made up the material.

As originally analysed: Reference gene primer amplification gave nucleated cell count estimates. Using immunoSEQ multiplex PCR, the repertoire was profiled, and TCRdb retains in-frame clones only, with some absent. From that table come the V and J calls and clone size; the DNA was used to work out D and trimming. The sample comprises 400,000 to 450,000 clones, less than 95% of which are singletons, and approximately 0.55% rests with the top ten. The study drew participants aged about 18 to 89 years from some 23 US areas. Cohort assignment relied on participant-reported clinical history. The trim removed 0 bases at V and 5 bases at J, leaving 12 bases unmatched. The CDR3 sequence is 17 residues long. The V gene's germline CDR1 is SGHDT and CDR2 YYEEEE.

Sequenced sample: PBMCs or T cells enriched from blood (not recorded which). The TCR originated in a man younger than 35 who had recovered from COVID-19. The chain uses TRBV5-6 and TRBJ2-7; TRBD1 aligns across 9 bases. CDR3 sequence (DNA): TGTGCCAGCAGCTTGGGGACAGGGGCCGAGCTCCCTAACGAGCAGTACTTC. Amino acids: CASSLGTGAELPNEQYF.